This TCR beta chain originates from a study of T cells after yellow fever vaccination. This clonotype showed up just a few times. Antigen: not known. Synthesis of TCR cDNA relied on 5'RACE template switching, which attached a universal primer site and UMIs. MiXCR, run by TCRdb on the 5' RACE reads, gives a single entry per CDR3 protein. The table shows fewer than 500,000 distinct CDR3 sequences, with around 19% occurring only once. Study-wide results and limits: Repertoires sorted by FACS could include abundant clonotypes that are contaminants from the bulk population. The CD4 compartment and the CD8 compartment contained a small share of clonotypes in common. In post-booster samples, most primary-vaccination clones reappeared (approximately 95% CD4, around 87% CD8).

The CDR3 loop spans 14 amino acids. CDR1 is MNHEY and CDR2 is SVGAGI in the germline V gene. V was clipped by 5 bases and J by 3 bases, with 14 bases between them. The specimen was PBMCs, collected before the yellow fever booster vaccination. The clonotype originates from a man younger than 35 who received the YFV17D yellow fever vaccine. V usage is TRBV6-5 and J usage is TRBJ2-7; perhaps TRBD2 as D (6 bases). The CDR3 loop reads CASSTGTGDYEQYF. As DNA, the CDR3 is TGTGCCAGCAGTACTGGGACTGGAGACTACGAGCAGTACTTC.